These 31 T cell receptor beta chains share one sample of origin, sequenced in a study of OX40 agonist ivuxolimab in advanced cancers. Only in-frame clones appear in the TCRdb table, and some are missing; sequencing was by immunoSEQ multiplex PCR. The sample gives about 78,000 clones, about 91% of which show up once; around 2.8% is in the top ten. The sequenced sample was CD4+ or CD8+ T cells sorted from blood, obtained in a trial of the OX40 agonist ivuxolimab. Source of these receptors: an adult with an advanced solid tumor such as melanoma, head and neck, liver or kidney cancer.

The chain links TRBV18 to TRBJ1-1; D unclear. Per the germline V gene, CDR1 is KGHSH and CDR2 is LQKENI. The CDR3 contains 16 residues. Deletions cut 3 bases from V and 3 bases from J, with 17 bases between. The CDR3 DNA follows: TGTGCCAGCTCACCTGAGCAGCCCCAATCGTACACTGAAGCTTTCTTT. Translated, it gives CASSPEQPQSYTEAFF.

This chain uses TRBV7-9 with TRBJ2-4; D is uncertain. Trimming took 3 bases from V and 5 from J, leaving 8 bases between them. The germline gives CDR1 SEHNR, CDR2 FQNEAQ (reference sequence). This CDR3 comprises 13 residues. In DNA form, the CDR3 reads TGTGCCAGCAGCTTGGCCCGCGAAAACATTCAGTACTTC. It translates to CASSLARENIQYF.

This chain connects TRBV11-3 to TRBJ1-1; D not resolved. The CDR3 loop spans 14 amino acids. Germline V gene sequence: CDR1 SGHNT, CDR2 YENEEA. V shed 5 bases and J shed 0 bases, with 10 bases lying between them. CDR3 sequence (DNA): TGTGCCAGCAGCCCGAACAGTTTGAACACTGAAGCTTTCTTT. This translates into CASSPNSLNTEAFF.

The chain carries TRBV19 and TRBJ1-3; D gene ambiguous. Trimming took off 5 bases at V and 2 bases at J, with 19 bases between the two ends. Germline V gene sequence: CDR1 LNHDA, CDR2 SQIVND (reference sequence). There are 17 residues in the CDR3. The CDR3 DNA sequence: TGTGCCAGTAGTCATAGTACATGGTTTGTGGCTGGAAACACCATATATTTT. Its translation is CASSHSTWFVAGNTIYF.

The CDR3 coding sequence is TGTGCCAGCAGTGACCGGATCAATGAGCAGTTCTTC. Its protein product is CASSDRINEQFF. This chain connects TRBV2 to TRBJ2-1; D unclear. This CDR3 region has 12 residues. Trimming took 3 bases from V and 6 from J, leaving 6 bases between them. Germline lookup yields CDR1 SNHLY and CDR2 FYNNEI.

The chain carries TRBV11-2 and TRBJ2-7; tentatively, D is TRBD1 or TRBD2 (5 bases each). The V end lost 3 bases, the J end lost 5 bases, and 17 bases lay between the germline ends. Germline V gene data show CDR1 as SGHAT and CDR2 as FQNNGV. This CDR3 spans 15 amino acids. The CDR3 bases are TGTGCCAGCAGCTTGAGCTGGGGGTACGGCGACGAGCAGTACTTC. It is translated as CASSLSWGYGDEQYF. The entire variable domain, with the rest obtained from reference TRBV11-2 and TRBJ2-7, is as follows: EAGVAQSPRYKIIEKRQSVAFWCNPISGHATLYWYQQILGQGPKLLIQFQNNGVVDDSQLPKDRFSAERLKGVDSTLKIQPAKLEDSAVYLCASSLSWGYGDEQYFGPGTRLTVT.

V and J are TRBV5-1 and TRBJ2-2; no reliable D call. The germline gives CDR1 SGHRS, CDR2 YFSETQ. V was pared by 0 bases and J by 4 bases, with 4 bases between. This CDR3 is built from 13 residues. CDR3 protein: CASSLEVTGELFF. CDR3 DNA sequence: TGCGCCAGCAGCTTGGAAGTCACCGGGGAGCTGTTTTTT.

The J gene is TRBJ1-3, the V gene TRBV28, with D uncertain. The CDR3 is 17 amino acids. CDR1 is MDHEN and CDR2 is SYDVKM in the germline V gene. V dropped 6 bases and J dropped 0 bases, with 18 bases sitting between them. The CDR3 region has the DNA TGTGCCAGCAGAGGAACGGAAAGCGGCCGCTCTGGAAACACCATATATTTT. Protein: CASRGTESGRSGNTIYF.

V gene TRBV7-9 combines with J gene TRBJ2-1; D is unclear. The CDR3 contains 14 residues. V dropped 8 bases and J dropped 6 bases, with 17 bases sitting between them. CDR1 and CDR2 from the germline V gene are SEHNR and FQNEAQ (reference sequence). DNA of the CDR3: TGTGCCAGCCGCCCCGATAGACCGAGCAATGAGCAGTTCTTC. Translation: CASRPDRPSNEQFF.

The J gene is TRBJ1-2, the V gene TRBV2; D gene uncertain. The V and J ends lost 2 bases and 3 bases respectively, with 1 base between them. This CDR3 comprises 11 residues. Germline CDR1 SNHLY, CDR2 FYNNEI. This CDR3 reads CASSEHYGYTF. In nucleotides, the CDR3 is TGTGCCAGCAGTGAACACTATGGCTACACCTTC.

The rearrangement uses TRBV6-6 and TRBJ2-7; TRBD2 might be the D (6 bases). Trimming took off 2 bases at V and 7 bases at J, with 15 bases between the two ends. The CDR3 consists of 14 residues. Germline assignment: CDR1 MNHNY and CDR2 SVGAGI (reference sequence). CDR3 sequence reads: CASSYGGAGWEQYF. Here the CDR3 DNA reads TGTGCCAGCAGTTACGGAGGGGCGGGGTGGGAGCAGTACTTC.

The gene calls are TRBV7-9 and TRBJ1-2; 9 bases line up with TRBD1. With V trimmed by 0 bases and J by 8 bases, 7 bases remained unmatched. CDR3 length: 15 amino acids. Germline V gene data show CDR1 as SEHNR and CDR2 as FQNEAQ (reference sequence). In DNA, the CDR3 is TGTGCCAGCAGCTTAGCAGGGACAGGGCCTAGGGGCTACACCTTC. It specifies CASSLAGTGPRGYTF.

This sequence joins TRBV21-1 and TRBJ1-2; no check of the table's D call, TRBD1, against the DNA was made. TRBV21-1 is labeled a pseudogene. This CDR3 has 13 amino acids. The CDR3 sequence is CASLKGGPSGYTF. CDR3 DNA sequence: TGTGCCAGCCTAAAAGGGGGCCCAAGTGGCTACACCTTC.

The genes are TRBV9 and TRBJ2-1; D possibly matches TRBD1 or TRBD2 (5 bases each). The CDR3 sequence is 12 residues long. Germline V lookup: CDR1 SGDLS, CDR2 YYNGEE. V lost 3 bases and J lost 10, with 11 bases in between. CDR3 residues: CASSGVGPEQFF. The DNA of the CDR3 is TGTGCCAGCAGCGGGGTGGGACCAGAGCAGTTCTTC. The variable domain in full, completed from reference TRBV9 and TRBJ2-1, reads DSGVTQTPKHLITATGQRVTLRCSPRSGDLSVYWYQQSLDQGLQFLIQYYNGEERAKGNILERFSAQQFPDLHSELNLSSLELGDSALYFCASSGVGPEQFFGPGTRLTVL.

This chain links TRBV10-3 with TRBJ1-1, with D unresolved. The V end was cut by 3 bases, the J end by 8 bases, with 10 bases between. This CDR3 is 12 amino acids long. Germline CDR1 is ENHRY and CDR2 is SYGVKD. The CDR3 loop reads CAISEVAEEAFF. For the CDR3, the DNA is TGTGCCATCAGTGAAGTGGCGGAAGAAGCTTTCTTT.

This chain joins TRBV28 and TRBJ1-2; the D gene is possibly TRBD1 (5 bases). The CDR3 runs to 15 residues. V lost 0 bases, J lost 4 bases, and 12 bases lay in between. Germline V CDR1 and CDR2: MDHEN, SYDVKM. CDR3 in amino acids: CASSLWGVGGYGYTF. DNA of the CDR3: TGTGCCAGCAGTTTATGGGGGGTCGGCGGCTATGGCTACACCTTC.

The chain recombines TRBV4-2 with TRBJ2-3; no definite D call. CDR1 is LGHNA, CDR2 YNFKEQ, per germline. The CDR3 runs to 13 residues. Deletions cut 4 bases from V and 2 bases from J, with 7 bases between. CDR3 residues: CASSPRNTDTQYF. The DNA of the CDR3 is TGTGCCAGCAGCCCCCGAAACACAGATACGCAGTATTTT.

This chain connects TRBV18 to TRBJ2-5; no definite D call. CDR1 is KGHSH and CDR2 is LQKENI in the germline V gene. This CDR3 comprises 15 residues. Trimming took off 0 bases at V and 1 base at J, with 9 bases between the two ends. This CDR3 reads CASSPPTASQETQYF. The CDR3 DNA reads TGTGCCAGCTCACCACCTACGGCCAGCCAAGAGACCCAGTACTTC.

CDR3 sequence: CATSRDRETQYF. The CDR3 DNA sequence: TGTGCCACCAGCAGAGATCGAGAGACCCAGTACTTC. The chain employs TRBV15 and TRBJ2-5; no reliable D call. This CDR3 has 12 residues. The V and J ends lost 0 bases and 4 bases respectively, with 3 bases between them. Per germline, CDR1 LNHNV and CDR2 YYDKDF (reference sequence). Looking up the rest from reference TRBV15 and TRBJ2-5 gives the full variable domain: DAMVIQNPRYQVTQFGKPVTLSCSQTLNHNVMYWYQQKSSQAPKLLFHYYDKDFNNEADTPDNFQSRRPNTSFCFLDIRSPGLGDTAMYLCATSRDRETQYFGPGTRLLVL.

This chain links TRBV28 with TRBJ1-4; the D gene is possibly TRBD1 (6 bases). This CDR3 spans 12 amino acids. V was clipped by 6 bases and J by 7 bases, with 9 bases between them. Germline assignment: CDR1 MDHEN and CDR2 SYDVKM. This CDR3 is CASSRDIEKLFF. DNA of the CDR3: TGTGCCAGCAGCCGGGACATTGAAAAACTGTTTTTT.

This clone was seen once. The chain recombines TRBV30 with TRBJ1-1; D is unclear. The CDR3 runs 17 residues. V was shortened by 0 bases and J by 0 bases, with 17 bases between the two germline ends. In germline, CDR1 is GTSNPN, CDR2 SVGIG (reference sequence). DNA for the CDR3: TGTGCCTGGAGTGTAGGGTTCTACTCCCTAATGAACACTGAAGCTTTCTTT. Protein product: CAWSVGFYSLMNTEAFF.

This chain uses TRBV21-1 with TRBJ2-2; TRBD2, the table's D call, was not compared with the DNA. TRBV21-1 constitutes a pseudogene. CDR3 length: 18 amino acids. The chain's CDR3 is CASSKASRLAGITGELFF. As DNA, the CDR3 is TGTGCCAGCAGCAAAGCCTCGAGACTAGCGGGGATAACCGGGGAGCTGTTTTTT.

The rearrangement links TRBV28 to TRBJ2-3; 9 nucleotides align to TRBD2. The germline CDR1 and CDR2 sequences are MDHEN and SYDVKM. Trimming removed 6 bases from V and 7 bases from J; junction bases left unmatched: 11. The CDR3 contains 15 residues. The CDR3 bases are TGTGCCAGCAGGAGGATGGCGGGAGGGCTTAATACGCAGTATTTT. Its translation is CASRRMAGGLNTQYF. The full variable domain, rest sourced from reference TRBV28 and TRBJ2-3, is DVKVTQSSRYLVKRTGEKVFLECVQDMDHENMFWYRQDPGLGLRLIYFSYDVKMKEKGDIPEGYSVSREKKERFSLILESASTNQTSMYLCASRRMAGGLNTQYFGPGTRLTVL.

Only one count was recorded for this clone. The J gene is TRBJ1-2, the V gene TRBV30, with 12 bases matching TRBD1. The V gene end was trimmed by 1 base and the J gene end by 4 bases; junction bases not matched to a gene: 4. The CDR3 loop spans 15 amino acids. Germline V gene data show CDR1 as GTSNPN and CDR2 as SVGIG (reference sequence). CDR3 protein: CAWSAGTGGFYGYTF. CDR3 nucleotides: TGTGCCTGGAGTGCCGGGACAGGGGGCTTCTATGGCTACACCTTC.

This chain links TRBV5-1 with TRBJ2-5; 9 nucleotides match TRBD1. The germline V gene has CDR1 SGHRS and CDR2 YFSETQ. The CDR3 totals 15 residues. After removal of 8 bases from V and 1 base from J, the junction contained 9 bases not matched to a gene. The DNA for the CDR3 is TGCGCCAGTAACCGGGACAGGGCTTCCCAAGAGACCCAGTACTTC. This encodes CASNRDRASQETQYF.

The chain links TRBV7-6 to TRBJ1-3; D unclear. Looked up from germline, CDR1 is SGHVS and CDR2 is FNYEAQ. This CDR3 spans 17 amino acids. The ends were cut back, 0 bases at V and 2 bases at J, with 14 bases in the middle. As DNA, the CDR3 is TGTGCCAGCAGCTTAGCGGGCAGATCAGACGCTGGAAACACCATATATTTT. This translates into CASSLAGRSDAGNTIYF.

The V gene is TRBV5-6, the J gene TRBJ2-1; 9 bases match TRBD2. CDR1 and CDR2 from the germline V gene are SGHDT and YYEEEE. The CDR3 has 15 amino acids. The J segment lost 9 bases and the V segment lost 0 bases, leaving 7 bases of the junction unmatched. CDR3 DNA: TGTGCCAGCAGCTTGGTTGCGGGGGGGCGTGTTGAGCAGTTCTTC. Encoded protein: CASSLVAGGRVEQFF.

This rearrangement joins TRBV28 to TRBJ2-2; 13 bases line up with TRBD2. The CDR3 contains 16 residues. Germline V gene data show CDR1 as MDHEN and CDR2 as SYDVKM. With V trimmed by 2 bases and J by 7 bases, 4 bases remained unmatched. The CDR3: CASSLPRLAGGGELFF. The DNA for the CDR3 is TGTGCCAGCAGTTTACCGAGACTAGCGGGAGGCGGGGAGCTGTTTTTT.

CDR3 loop: CASSQGGSNQPQHF. CDR3 DNA sequence: TGTGCCAGTAGTCAGGGGGGAAGCAATCAGCCCCAGCATTTT. The rearrangement links TRBV19 to TRBJ1-5, with 7 bases identical to TRBD1. CDR3 length: 14 residues. With 5 bases clipped from V and 1 base from J, the junction kept 2 bases outside the gene matches. The germline CDR1 and CDR2 sequences are LNHDA and SQIVND (reference sequence).

The CDR3 is CASNHPRGTDTQYF. The DNA for the CDR3 is TGTGCCAGCAACCACCCCAGGGGAACAGATACGCAGTATTTT. V and J are TRBV5-6 and TRBJ2-3; possibly TRBD1 for D (6 bases). The CDR3 extends over 14 amino acids. Looked up from germline, CDR1 is SGHDT and CDR2 is YYEEEE. Trimming removed 6 bases at V and 3 bases at J, with 14 bases between.

The V and J genes are TRBV19 and TRBJ1-5; D is possibly TRBD1 (5 bases). Trimming cost V 2 bases and J 6 bases, with 11 bases left between them. This CDR3 comprises 14 residues. Germline V lookup: CDR1 LNHDA, CDR2 SQIVND (reference sequence). CDR3 in amino acids: CASSIRAGFQPQHF. CDR3 bases: TGTGCCAGTAGTATAAGGGCAGGGTTTCAGCCCCAGCATTTT.